The source of this T cell receptor beta chain is a study of beta chain features in type 1 diabetes. Study-wide background: What patients shared with healthy donors was a similar profile of age, gender and cell yields.

Of the isolated RNA, all was reverse transcribed, and so the sequenced material was expressed TCRB transcripts. The protocol was immunoSEQ multiplex PCR, while the TCRdb copy is restricted to in-frame clones and leaves out a portion. The repertoire holds about 340,000 clones, with approximately 8.2% as singletons. For this clone: As yet, its antigen is unknown.

Using CD45RO/CCR7/CD25/CD127/CD95/CD27, CD4+ naive, central memory, regulatory and stem cell-like memory cells were sorted. Overall study results and limits: The naive, central memory and Treg TCRB repertoires looked more alike in patients than they did in healthy donors.

What was sequenced was central memory CD4+ T cells from blood. This receptor was obtained from a woman under 30 in good health.

CDR3 amino acids: CATSRGDGSYEQYF. CDR3 sequence (DNA): TGTGCCACCAGCAGAGGGGACGGGTCCTACGAGCAGTACTTC. The genes are TRBV15 and TRBJ2-7; the D gene could be TRBD1 or TRBD2 (5 bases each). Trimming removed 1 base at V and 1 base at J, with 8 bases between. Germline loops: CDR1 LNHNV, CDR2 YYDKDF (reference sequence). CDR3 size: 14 residues.